The clone carrying this T cell receptor (beta chain) has a handful of counts. This sample was taken from a study of blood T cell repertoires in COVID-19. Overall study context: COVID-19 samples, acute and convalescent, were from the United States, Italy and Spain. In each case, the material was cDNA or gDNA derived from T cells, B-cell-depleted T cells, or PBMCs.

Original processing methods: By means of reference gene primer amplification, nucleated cell counts were estimated. Clones were read by immunoSEQ multiplex PCR, and TCRdb kept only the in-frame ones, dropping some. That table gives V, J and clone size, and the DNA gave D and trimming. The profile shows 250,000 or so clones, roughly 80% of them singletons. CDR3 length: 15 residues. Germline values: CDR1 MNHEY, CDR2 SVGAGI. The V end lost 2 bases, the J end lost 7 bases, and 18 bases lay between the germline ends. The sequenced sample consisted of peripheral blood. The J gene is TRBJ2-7, the V gene TRBV6-5, with D possibly being TRBD1 (6 bases). The origin of this receptor is a woman under 30 with acute or convalescent COVID-19. The DNA for the CDR3 is TGTGCCAGCAGTTACGTCCCCAGGGGTTCGGGTGAGCAGTACTTC. Amino acid sequence: CASSYVPRGSGEQYF.